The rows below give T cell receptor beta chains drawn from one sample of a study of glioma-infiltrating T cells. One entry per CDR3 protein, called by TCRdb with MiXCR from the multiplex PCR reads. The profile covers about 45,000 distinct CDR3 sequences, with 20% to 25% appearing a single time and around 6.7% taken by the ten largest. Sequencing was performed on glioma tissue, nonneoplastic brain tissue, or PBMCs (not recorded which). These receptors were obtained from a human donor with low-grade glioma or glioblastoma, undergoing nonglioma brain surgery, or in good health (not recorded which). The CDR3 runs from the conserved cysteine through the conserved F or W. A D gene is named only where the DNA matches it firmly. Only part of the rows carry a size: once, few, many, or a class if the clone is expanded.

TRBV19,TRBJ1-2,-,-,CASNFGGGAYTF,TGTGCCAGTAATTTCGGGGGAGGTGCCTACACCTTC
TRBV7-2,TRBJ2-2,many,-,CASSPNEASAGELFF,TGTGCCAGCAGCCCAAACGAGGCTAGCGCCGGGGAGCTGTTTTTT
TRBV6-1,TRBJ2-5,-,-,CASSSPRASAYNEKYF,TGTGCCAGCAGCTCCCCCCGGGCTAGCGCCTACAATGAGAAGTACTTC
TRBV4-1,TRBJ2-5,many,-,CASSRLTEETQYF,TGCGCCAGCAGCCGACTTACCGAAGAGACCCAGTACTTC
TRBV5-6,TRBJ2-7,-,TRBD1,CASSPGQIYSYEQYF,TGTGCCAGCAGCCCGGGACAGATTTACTCCTACGAGCAGTACTTC
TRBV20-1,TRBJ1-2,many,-,CSAEDPLTANYGYTF,TGCAGTGCTGAAGACCCATTGACAGCGAACTATGGCTACACCTTC
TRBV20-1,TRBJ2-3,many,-,CSAKSSSPTDTQYF,TGCAGTGCTAAGAGTTCGAGCCCTACGGATACGCAGTATTTT
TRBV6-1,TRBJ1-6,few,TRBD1,CASSCSMRDSGNSPLHF,TGTGCCAGCAGTTGCAGTATGCGGGACAGCGGTAATTCACCCCTCCACTTT
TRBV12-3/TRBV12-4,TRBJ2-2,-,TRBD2,CASRRLATGELFF,TGTGCCAGCAGGCGACTAGCCACCGGGGAGCTGTTTTTT
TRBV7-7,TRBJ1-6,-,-,CAGRAGGSSLHF,TGTGCCGGCCGGGCCGGAGGTTCATCTCTCCACTTT
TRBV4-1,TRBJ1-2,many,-,CASSQEPGVRGYTF,TGCGCCAGCAGCCAAGAGCCGGGAGTGAGAGGCTACACCTTC
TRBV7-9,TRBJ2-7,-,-,CASSLIGGKSYEQYF,TGTGCCAGCAGCTTAATTGGGGGGAAGTCCTACGAGCAGTACTTC
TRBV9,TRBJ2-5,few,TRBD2,CASSVGSSGGELQETQYF,TGTGCCAGCAGCGTAGGGTCTAGCGGGGGCGAACTCCAAGAGACCCAGTACTTC
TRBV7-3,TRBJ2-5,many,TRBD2,CASSSGSGGGKTQYF,TGTGCCAGCAGCTCGGGAAGCGGGGGAGGAAAGACCCAGTACTTC
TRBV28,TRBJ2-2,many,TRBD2,CASSLTAGANTGELFF,TGTGCCAGCAGTTTGACCGCGGGAGCAAACACCGGGGAGCTGTTTTTT
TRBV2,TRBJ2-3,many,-,CACRDLGADTQYF,TGTGCTTGCCGAGATTTAGGTGCCGATACGCAGTATTTT
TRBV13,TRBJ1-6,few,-,CASSLKALGSLHF,TGTGCCAGCAGCTTAAAGGCATTGGGTTCCCTCCACTTT
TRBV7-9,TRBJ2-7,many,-,CASSRQETYEQYF,TGTGCCAGCAGTCGACAGGAGACCTACGAGCAGTACTTC
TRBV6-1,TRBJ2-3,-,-,CASSQGLVGDTQYF,TGCGCCAGCAGTCAGGGTTTGGTTGGAGATACGCAGTATTTT
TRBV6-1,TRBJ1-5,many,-,CASRVDGSRNQPQHF,TGTGCCAGCAGGGTCGACGGATCGCGCAATCAGCCCCAGCATTTT
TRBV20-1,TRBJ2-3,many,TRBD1,CSAPMTGTFGTQYF,TGCAGTGCCCCCATGACAGGGACCTTTGGTACGCAGTATTTT
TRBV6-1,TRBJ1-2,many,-,CASTRPGAGYTF,TGTGCCAGCACCAGACCAGGGGCGGGCTACACCTTC
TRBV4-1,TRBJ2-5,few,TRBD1,CDSSLTGVQETQYF,TGCGACAGCAGTCTGACAGGGGTGCAAGAGACCCAGTACTTC
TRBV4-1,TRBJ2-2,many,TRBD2,CASSHGGLAGANTGELFF,TGCGCCAGCAGCCACGGCGGACTAGCGGGAGCGAACACCGGGGAGCTGTTTTTT
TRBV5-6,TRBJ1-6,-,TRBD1,CASSRVGQGDSPLHF,TGTGCCAGCAGTCGTGTAGGACAGGGGGATTCACCCCTCCACTTT
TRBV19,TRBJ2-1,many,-,CASSMGREDEQFF,TGTGCCAGTAGTATGGGTAGAGAGGATGAGCAGTTCTTC
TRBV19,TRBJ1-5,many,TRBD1,CASSPDRVQPQHF,TGTGCCAGTAGTCCCGACAGGGTTCAGCCCCAGCATTTT
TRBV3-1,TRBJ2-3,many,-,CASSRERSYTQYF,TGTGCCAGCAGCCGAGAAAGGTCCTATACGCAGTATTTT
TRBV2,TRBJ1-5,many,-,CASTEGEGNQPQHF,TGTGCCAGCACCGAGGGGGAGGGCAATCAGCCCCAGCATTTT